This passage covers 28 T cell receptor beta chains from one sample sequenced in a study of OX40 agonist ivuxolimab in advanced cancers. Using immunoSEQ multiplex PCR, the repertoire was profiled, and TCRdb retains in-frame clones only, with some absent. The table records 75,000 to 100,000 clones, roughly 91% of them present only once. This material consisted of CD4+ or CD8+ T cells sorted from blood, taken in a trial of the OX40 agonist ivuxolimab. All receptors come from an adult with an advanced solid tumor such as melanoma, head and neck, liver or kidney cancer.

This rearrangement joins TRBV7-9 to TRBJ2-7; D is possibly TRBD2 (6 bases). Germline CDR1 reads SEHNR; CDR2 reads FQNEAQ (reference sequence). V was trimmed by 1 base and J by 6 bases, leaving 10 bases between them. CDR3 size: 13 residues. The CDR3 DNA is TGTGCCAGCAGCTTAGTGGCGGGGTTCGAGCAGTACTTC. It codes for CASSLVAGFEQYF.

The rearrangement links TRBV19 to TRBJ2-2; D remains unclear. Trimming took off 3 bases at V and 8 bases at J, with 16 bases between the two ends. This CDR3 comprises 15 residues. Germline V gene data show CDR1 as LNHDA and CDR2 as SQIVND (reference sequence). The CDR3 protein is CASSIRPEVSGELFF. CDR3 DNA: TGTGCCAGTAGTATCCGGCCCGAGGTGTCTGGGGAGCTGTTTTTT.

V usage is TRBV28 and J usage is TRBJ2-2; 9 bases map to TRBD2. Germline-derived CDR1 and CDR2 are MDHEN and SYDVKM. J gave up 7 bases and V 4 bases, and 13 bases lay outside the gene matches. This CDR3 is built from 17 residues. CDR3 residues: CASSSGVAGEGHGELFF. The CDR3 DNA follows: TGTGCCAGCAGTTCTGGGGTAGCGGGAGAAGGCCACGGGGAGCTGTTTTTT.

The V gene is TRBV5-1, the J gene TRBJ2-1; no definite D call. The CDR3 is made up of 14 amino acids. V was shortened by 0 bases and J by 5 bases, with 9 bases between the two germline ends. The germline CDR1 and CDR2 sequences are SGHRS and YFSETQ. The CDR3 DNA reads TGCGCCAGCAGCTTGGAGACCCCCAACAATGAGCAGTTCTTC. It is translated as CASSLETPNNEQFF. The whole variable domain, remainder taken from reference TRBV5-1 and TRBJ2-1, is KAGVTQTPRYLIKTRGQQVTLSCSPISGHRSVSWYQQTPGQGLQFLFEYFSETQRNKGNFPGRFSGRQFSNSRSEMNVSTLELGDSALYLCASSLETPNNEQFFGPGTRLTVL.

The rearrangement links TRBV7-3 to TRBJ1-3; unclear D gene. Germline CDR1 reads SGHTA; CDR2 reads FQGTGA. There are 16 residues in the CDR3. The V gene lost 1 base and the J gene lost 0 bases, with 10 bases spanning the gap. Written as DNA, the CDR3 is TGTGCCAGCAGCTTAATGGCGGGGAGCTCTGGAAACACCATATATTTT. Translation gives CASSLMAGSSGNTIYF.

The chain carries TRBV25-1 and TRBJ2-5; D is possibly TRBD2 (7 bases). The CDR3 totals 15 residues. CDR1 and CDR2 (germline): MGHDK, SYGVNS. Trimming stripped 5 bases from V and 5 bases from J, with 18 bases between. CDR3 residues: CASSYSRGAGETQYF. DNA of the CDR3: TGTGCCAGCAGTTACTCTCGGGGGGCAGGCGAGACCCAGTACTTC.

This clone appeared a single time. The chain links TRBV28 to TRBJ2-7; D is unresolved. Germline V gene sequence: CDR1 MDHEN, CDR2 SYDVKM. Deletions cut 6 bases from V and 4 bases from J, with 13 bases between. The CDR3 has 13 amino acids. CDR3 coding DNA: TGTGCCAGCAGACCCCTAGACGGGTACGAGCAGTACTTC. The encoded protein is CASRPLDGYEQYF. Supplemented by reference TRBV28 and TRBJ2-7, the full variable domain reads DVKVTQSSRYLVKRTGEKVFLECVQDMDHENMFWYRQDPGLGLRLIYFSYDVKMKEKGDIPEGYSVSREKKERFSLILESASTNQTSMYLCASRPLDGYEQYFGPGTRLTVT.

V usage is TRBV6-5 and J usage is TRBJ1-3; D gene uncertain. The ends were cut back, 5 bases at V and 4 bases at J, with 12 bases in the middle. This CDR3 is 14 amino acids long. Germline V gene data show CDR1 as MNHEY and CDR2 as SVGAGI. In nucleotides, the CDR3 is TGTGCCAGCAGTCCCGGCGGGGTCGGAAACACCATATATTTT. As protein: CASSPGGVGNTIYF.

This clone was observed a few times. The chain links TRBV15 to TRBJ2-7; 7 positions match TRBD2. Trimming took 1 base from V and 6 from J; bases not matched to a gene: 3. The V gene's germline CDR1 is LNHNV and CDR2 YYDKDF (reference sequence). The CDR3 consists of 13 residues. CDR3 coding DNA: TGTGCCACCAGCAGAGTACCTAGCGGCGAGCAGTACTTC. It yields the protein CATSRVPSGEQYF. Combining the CDR3 with reference TRBV15 and TRBJ2-7 gives the whole variable domain DAMVIQNPRYQVTQFGKPVTLSCSQTLNHNVMYWYQQKSSQAPKLLFHYYDKDFNNEADTPDNFQSRRPNTSFCFLDIRSPGLGDTAMYLCATSRVPSGEQYFGPGTRLTVT.

The genes are TRBV5-1 and TRBJ2-1, with D maybe TRBD2 (6 bases). Germline loops: CDR1 SGHRS, CDR2 YFSETQ. CDR3 size: 16 residues. Trimming stripped 4 bases from V and 1 base from J, with 15 bases between. The CDR3 DNA sequence: TGCGCCAGCAGCGACACTGGAGGGAGTTCCTACAATGAGCAGTTCTTC. It encodes CASSDTGGSSYNEQFF.

The chain joins TRBV6-1 to TRBJ2-7; D unclear. Germline V gene data show CDR1 as MNHNS and CDR2 as SASEGT. The CDR3 has 12 residues. V lost 3 bases and J lost 4, with 7 bases in between. CDR3 bases: TGTGCCAGCAGTGATAGGGTGTACGAGCAGTACTTC. It yields the protein CASSDRVYEQYF.

V is TRBV6-5 and J is TRBJ1-3, with D perhaps matching TRBD1 (6 bases). Germline CDR1 MNHEY, CDR2 SVGAGI. V dropped 7 bases and J dropped 4 bases, with 14 bases sitting between them. The CDR3 extends over 14 amino acids. CDR3 sequence (DNA): TGTGCCAGCATTACTTCGGGGGGCGGAAACACCATATATTTT. Translation: CASITSGGGNTIYF.

The chain recombines TRBV15 with TRBJ2-3; D is uncertain. The V and J ends lost 7 bases and 2 bases respectively, with 13 bases between them. The CDR3 sequence is 14 residues long. Germline V CDR1 and CDR2: LNHNV, YYDKDF (reference sequence). The CDR3 loop is CATKKAEHTDTQYF. CDR3 bases: TGTGCCACCAAGAAGGCGGAGCACACAGATACGCAGTATTTT.

The rearrangement uses TRBV5-8 and TRBJ2-1; D tentatively reads TRBD1 or TRBD2 (5 bases each). The V and J ends lost 0 bases and 10 bases respectively, with 11 bases between them. The length of the CDR3 is 13 residues. Germline-derived CDR1 and CDR2 are SGHTS and YDEGEE. The CDR3 sequence is CASSLEPRGEQFF. Written as DNA, the CDR3 is TGTGCCAGCAGCTTGGAGCCCCGGGGCGAGCAGTTCTTC.

The chain is built from TRBV5-6 and TRBJ1-1, with unresolved D. Trimming shortened V by 0 bases and J by 0 bases, and 9 bases separated the two germline ends. The CDR3 has 15 residues. Germline CDR1 reads SGHDT; CDR2 reads YYEEEE. In DNA form, the CDR3 reads TGTGCCAGCAGCTTGGGCATGGGCATGAACACTGAAGCTTTCTTT. Its protein is CASSLGMGMNTEAFF.

The chain recombines TRBV19 with TRBJ2-5; D perhaps matches TRBD2 (6 bases). Trimming took 3 bases from V and 5 from J, leaving 13 bases between them. This CDR3 contains 14 residues. Germline lookup yields CDR1 LNHDA and CDR2 SQIVND (reference sequence). Written as DNA, the CDR3 is TGTGCCAGTAGTATGAACGGGGGAGGCGAGACCCAGTACTTC. Residues: CASSMNGGGETQYF.

The J gene is TRBJ1-1, the V gene TRBV29-1; weak D call: TRBD1 (5 bases). The CDR3 contains 14 residues. From germline, CDR1 is SQVTM and CDR2 ANQGSEA. Trimming removed 6 bases at V and 4 bases at J, with 18 bases between. The CDR3 DNA reads as TGCAGCGTCGTAAGCCACGGGGGAATCACTGAAGCTTTCTTT. This gives the protein CSVVSHGGITEAFF.

This chain uses TRBV29-1 with TRBJ2-4; 10 bases are shared with TRBD1. V trimming: 7 bases; J trimming: 7 bases; junction bases outside the gene matches: 10. The CDR3 length is 14 residues. The V gene's germline CDR1 is SQVTM and CDR2 ANQGSEA. The CDR3 bases are TGCAGCGCCCGACCGGGACAGGGGAAGAACATTCAGTACTTC. This gives the protein CSARPGQGKNIQYF. The full variable domain, completed using reference TRBV29-1 and TRBJ2-4, is SAVISQKPSRDICQRGTSLTIQCQVDSQVTMMFWYRQQPGQSLTLIATANQGSEATYESGFVIDKFPISRPNLTFSTLTVSNMSPEDSSIYLCSARPGQGKNIQYFGAGTRLSVL.

The rearrangement joins TRBV28 to TRBJ2-2; 10 nucleotides align to TRBD2. This CDR3 has 17 residues. Germline trimming cut 7 bases from V and 2 bases from J; bases unmatched to any gene: 10. Germline V lookup: CDR1 MDHEN, CDR2 SYDVKM. The CDR3, as DNA: TGTGCCAGCATCGGAGCGGGAGGGCCTTCAAACACCGGGGAGCTGTTTTTT. Amino acids: CASIGAGGPSNTGELFF.

The chain couples TRBV19 to TRBJ1-6, with 7 bases matching TRBD1. CDR3 length: 16 amino acids. Germline V lookup: CDR1 LNHDA, CDR2 SQIVND (reference sequence). V trimming: 3 bases; J trimming: 6 bases; junction bases outside the gene matches: 8. CDR3 sequence: CASSIRTGTVNSPLHF. The CDR3 region has the DNA TGTGCCAGTAGTATTCGAACCGGGACAGTTAATTCACCCCTCCACTTT.

V usage is TRBV7-2 and J usage is TRBJ2-5; D perhaps matches TRBD1 (6 bases). The length of the CDR3 is 13 residues. The V end was cut by 3 bases, the J end by 2 bases, with 7 bases between. Germline CDR1 reads SGHTA; CDR2 reads FQGNSA. This chain's CDR3 is CASSFRGQETQYF. The CDR3 region has the DNA TGTGCCAGCAGCTTCAGGGGTCAAGAGACCCAGTACTTC.

The V and J genes are TRBV5-5 and TRBJ2-7; 13 positions agree with TRBD2. With 1 base clipped from V and 3 bases from J, the junction kept 13 bases outside the gene matches. The germline V gene encodes CDR1 SGHKS and CDR2 YYEKEE (reference sequence). The CDR3 runs to 19 residues. The CDR3: CASSLYTSGRAGINYEQYF. The DNA of the CDR3 is TGTGCCAGCAGCTTGTATACTAGCGGGAGGGCAGGGATAAACTACGAGCAGTACTTC. The full variable domain, its missing parts supplied by reference TRBV5-5 and TRBJ2-7, is DAGVTQSPTHLIKTRGQQVTLRCSPISGHKSVSWYQQVLGQGPQFIFQYYEKEERGRGNFPDRFSARQFPNYSSELNVNALLLGDSALYLCASSLYTSGRAGINYEQYFGPGTRLTVT.

The chain employs TRBV5-4 and TRBJ2-3, with 11 bases that match TRBD2. CDR1 is SGHNT, CDR2 YYREEE, per germline (reference sequence). V was clipped by 4 bases and J by 5 bases; unmatched bases: 3. CDR3 size: 14 residues. The CDR3 spells CASSVGLAGDTQYF. The CDR3 region has the DNA TGTGCCAGCAGCGTAGGACTAGCGGGAGATACGCAGTATTTT.

The chain links TRBV2 to TRBJ1-4; 7 bases align to TRBD1. Germline V gene lookup returns CDR1 SNHLY and CDR2 FYNNEI. Germline trimming cut 6 bases from V and 4 bases from J; bases unmatched to any gene: 5. The CDR3 has 14 residues. CDR3 sequence reads: CASSNQGGNEKLFF. The CDR3 DNA sequence: TGTGCCAGCAGCAACCAGGGGGGTAATGAAAAACTGTTTTTT. Looking up the rest from reference TRBV2 and TRBJ1-4 gives the full variable domain: EPEVTQTPSHQVTQMGQEVILRCVPISNHLYFYWYRQILGQKVEFLVSFYNNEISEKSEIFDDQFSVERPDGSNFTLKIRSTKLEDSAMYFCASSNQGGNEKLFFGSGTQLSVL.

The J gene is TRBJ2-7, the V gene TRBV15, with TRBD1 as a possible D gene (6 bases). Germline lookup yields CDR1 LNHNV and CDR2 YYDKDF (reference sequence). V shed 1 base and J shed 4 bases, with 11 bases lying between them. The CDR3 spans 14 residues. The CDR3 sequence: CATSRVGTRYEQYF. DNA of the CDR3: TGTGCCACCAGCAGAGTAGGGACACGATACGAGCAGTACTTC.

V is TRBV5-1 and J is TRBJ2-7; 14 bases map to TRBD2. With V trimmed by 4 bases and J by 3 bases, 12 bases remained unmatched. The germline V gene encodes CDR1 SGHRS and CDR2 YFSETQ. This CDR3 comprises 18 residues. The CDR3 is CASSRPPGTSGSGYEQYF. CDR3 coding DNA: TGCGCCAGCAGCCGACCGCCCGGGACTAGCGGGAGTGGCTACGAGCAGTACTTC.

This clone appeared a single time. This rearrangement joins TRBV7-2 to TRBJ2-7, with 9 bases matching TRBD1. Trimming cost V 7 bases and J 5 bases; bases outside gene matches: 6. CDR1 and CDR2 (germline): SGHTA, FQGNSA. The CDR3 is 13 residues long. Here the CDR3 DNA reads TGTGCCAGCACCTGGACAGGGGTCGACGAGCAGTACTTC. Translation: CASTWTGVDEQYF.

The chain uses TRBV7-2 and TRBJ2-1; TRBD1 or TRBD2 may be the D gene (6 bases each). Germline V lookup: CDR1 SGHTA, CDR2 FQGNSA. The CDR3 is 14 amino acids. Trimming removed 4 bases at V and 4 bases at J, with 11 bases between. CDR3: CASSYQGRYNEQFF. Written as DNA, the CDR3 is TGTGCCAGCAGCTATCAGGGGAGGTACAATGAGCAGTTCTTC. Using reference TRBV7-2 and TRBJ2-1 for the parts outside the CDR3, the full variable domain is GAGVSQSPSNKVTEKGKDVELRCDPISGHTALYWYRQSLGQGLEFLIYFQGNSAPDKSGLPSDRFSAERTGGSVSTLTIQRTQQEDSAVYLCASSYQGRYNEQFFGPGTRLTVL.